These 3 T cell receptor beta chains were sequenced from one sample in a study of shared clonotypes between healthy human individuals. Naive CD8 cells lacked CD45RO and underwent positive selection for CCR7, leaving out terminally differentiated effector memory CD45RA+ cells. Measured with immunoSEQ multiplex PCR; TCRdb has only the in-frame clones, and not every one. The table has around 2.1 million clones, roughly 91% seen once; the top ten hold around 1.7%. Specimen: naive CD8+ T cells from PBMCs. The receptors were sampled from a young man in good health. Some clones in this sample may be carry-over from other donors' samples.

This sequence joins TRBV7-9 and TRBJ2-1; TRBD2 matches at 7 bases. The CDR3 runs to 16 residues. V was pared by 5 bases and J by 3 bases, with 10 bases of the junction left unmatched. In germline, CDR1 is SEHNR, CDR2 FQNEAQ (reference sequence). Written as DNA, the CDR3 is TGTGCCAGCAGCCTCCGAGCGGGGTTGAACTACAATGAGCAGTTCTTC. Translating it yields CASSLRAGLNYNEQFF.

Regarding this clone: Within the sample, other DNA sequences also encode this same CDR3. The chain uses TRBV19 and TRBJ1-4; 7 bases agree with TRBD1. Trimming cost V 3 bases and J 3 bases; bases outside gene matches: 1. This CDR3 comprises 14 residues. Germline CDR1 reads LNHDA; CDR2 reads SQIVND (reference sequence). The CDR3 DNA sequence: TGTGCCAGTAGTATGAGGGGGCCTAATGAAAAACTGTTTTTT. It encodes CASSMRGPNEKLFF.

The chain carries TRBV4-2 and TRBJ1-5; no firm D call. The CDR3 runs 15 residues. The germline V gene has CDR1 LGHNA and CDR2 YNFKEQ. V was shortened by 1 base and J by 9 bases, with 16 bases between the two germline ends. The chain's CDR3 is CASSQVADAVTPQHF. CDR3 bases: TGTGCCAGCAGCCAAGTGGCCGACGCGGTTACGCCCCAGCATTTT.